This T cell receptor (beta chain) emerged from a study of Graves' ophthalmopathy and Graves' hyperthyroidism. Overall study results and limits: The model flagged ophthalmopathy progression at about 71% sensitivity and around 72% specificity.

Trimming took 4 bases from V and 8 from J, leaving 12 bases between them. This CDR3 has 13 residues. Germline V gives CDR1 GTSNPN, CDR2 SVGIG (reference sequence). RNA transcripts were the source from which TCR beta CDR3 regions were amplified. First-round RT-PCR employed HTBI primers, with a second-round multiplex PCR after it. Using its own MiXCR run on the multiplex PCR reads, TCRdb lists one record per CDR3 protein. Altogether roughly 500,000 distinct CDR3 sequences are present, over 13% being singletons, with the ten largest covering roughly 9.8%. This clonotype was seen a handful of times. Its antigen is undetermined.

The sequence derives from a woman aged 30 to 39 with Graves' ophthalmopathy. J is TRBJ1-6 and V is TRBV30, with no clear D. The sample was blood. The CDR3 nucleotides read TGTGCCTGGAATCGCGGGAATGATTCACCCCTCCACTTT. Translated: CAWNRGNDSPLHF.